The 26 T cell receptor beta chains below all came from one sample that was sequenced in a study of quantifying T cell responses using KT2 cells. The overall study: Reverse transcription used primers in the TCR alpha and beta constant regions.

Each cDNA got a UMI-containing oligo ligated at its 3' end. First-round PCR used three to five cycles and beta primers RC1.1 and RC1.2 covering TRBC1 and TRBC2. TCRdb reprocessed the UMI-ligation and nested PCR reads with MiXCR, giving one entry per CDR3 protein. The profile shows around 56,000 distinct CDR3 sequences, approximately 13% of them singletons. The specimen sequenced was PBMCs spiked with cells of the T cell clone KT2. The receptor source for this set is a human donor.

CDR3 protein: CSVKPYQGPQPTDTQYF. CDR3 in DNA: TGCAGCGTCAAGCCATATCAGGGCCCTCAACCCACAGATACGCAGTATTTT. The chain combines TRBV29-1 with TRBJ2-3; a weak D match, TRBD1 (5 bases). V dropped 6 bases and J dropped 2 bases, with 24 bases sitting between them. The CDR3 contains 17 residues. Germline loops: CDR1 SQVTM, CDR2 ANQGSEA.

This chain joins TRBV5-1 and TRBJ2-2; D might be TRBD2 (7 bases). V lost 3 bases and J 1 base, leaving 19 bases between the germline ends. The germline V gene has CDR1 SGHRS and CDR2 YFSETQ. The CDR3 is 18 amino acids. Written as DNA, the CDR3 is TGCGCCAGCAGCTCACTTTTCCGGCGGGGGCGGAACACCGGGGAGCTGTTTTTT. Protein sequence: CASSSLFRRGRNTGELFF.

By its share, this clonotype is medium-sized (0.01 to 0.1%). V usage is TRBV28 and J usage is TRBJ1-4; D remains unclear. Trimming shortened V by 4 bases and J by 0 bases, and 15 bases separated the two germline ends. The CDR3 runs 17 residues. Per the germline V gene, CDR1 is MDHEN and CDR2 is SYDVKM. CDR3 DNA sequence: TGTGCCAGCAGTTCAGCTCGCCATAGCTCAACTAATGAAAAACTGTTTTTT. Encoded protein: CASSSARHSSTNEKLFF.

This clonotype has more than one count but fewer than ten. This rearrangement joins TRBV29-1 to TRBJ1-3, with D uncertain. Trimming removed 0 bases from V and 0 bases from J, with 9 bases in between. This CDR3 has 15 residues. From germline, CDR1 is SQVTM and CDR2 ANQGSEA. The CDR3 loop is CSVEDGVNSGNTIYF. CDR3 sequence (DNA): TGCAGCGTTGAAGATGGGGTGAACTCTGGAAACACCATATATTTT. Complete variable domain (other parts from reference TRBV29-1 and TRBJ1-3): SAVISQKPSRDICQRGTSLTIQCQVDSQVTMMFWYRQQPGQSLTLIATANQGSEATYESGFVIDKFPISRPNLTFSTLTVSNMSPEDSSIYLCSVEDGVNSGNTIYFGEGSWLTVV.

This clonotype was detected a few times. V and J are TRBV19 and TRBJ2-7; D may match TRBD1 or TRBD2 (5 bases each). V was shortened by 2 bases and J by 6 bases, with 20 bases between the two germline ends. The germline CDR1 and CDR2 sequences are LNHDA and SQIVND (reference sequence). The CDR3 has 16 amino acids. The CDR3 nucleotides read TGTGCCAGTAGTATACTACGGGGCACCACCGGGGCCGAGCAGTACTTC. Residues: CASSILRGTTGAEQYF. Together with reference TRBV19 and TRBJ2-7, the CDR3 gives the full variable domain: DGGITQSPKYLFRKEGQNVTLSCEQNLNHDAMYWYRQDPGQGLRLIYYSQIVNDFQKGDIAEGYSVSREKKESFPLTVTSAQKNPTAFYLCASSILRGTTGAEQYFGPGTRLTVT.

In this sample, this clonotype turned up many times. The V call is TRBV12-3 or TRBV12-4, the J call TRBJ1-5; 8 nucleotides match TRBD1. The V segment lost 3 bases and the J segment 2 bases; nucleotides outside the gene matches: 6. The CDR3 runs to 16 residues. CDR3 amino acids: CASSLTGVEGNQPQHF. In DNA, the CDR3 is TGTGCCAGCAGTTTGACAGGGGTGGAAGGCAATCAGCCCCAGCATTTT.

This clonotype was counted between two and nine times. The gene calls are TRBV7-2 and TRBJ2-3; D not certain. CDR1 is SGHTA, CDR2 FQGNSA, per germline. V lost 1 base to trimming and J lost 6 bases, with 14 bases between them. CDR3 length: 15 amino acids. The CDR3 DNA reads TGTGCCAGCAGCTTAGATCCCAGGTCGCACGATACGCAGTATTTT. As protein: CASSLDPRSHDTQYF.

This chain connects TRBV20-1 to TRBJ1-5, with TRBD1 matching over 9 bases. Germline V CDR1 and CDR2: DFQATT, SNEGSKA (reference sequence). The junction had 12 bases not matched to a gene; V was cut back by 3 bases and J by 6 bases. There are 16 residues in the CDR3. The CDR3 loop reads CSASQPTGGWVQPQHF. The DNA for the CDR3 is TGCAGTGCTAGTCAACCCACAGGGGGCTGGGTTCAGCCCCAGCATTTT.

This rearrangement joins TRBV7-6 to TRBJ1-1; TRBD1 might be the D (6 bases). Deletions cut 2 bases from V and 1 base from J, with 11 bases between. This CDR3 has 15 amino acids. Germline-derived CDR1 and CDR2 are SGHVS and FNYEAQ. The CDR3 nucleotides read TGTGCCAGCAGCTTATGGGGGCGCTCGAACACTGAAGCTTTCTTT. Translating it yields CASSLWGRSNTEAFF.

This chain links TRBV7-8 with TRBJ2-7; weak D call: TRBD1 (5 bases). Germline V gene sequence: CDR1 SGHVS, CDR2 FQNEAQ. V was shortened by 5 bases and J by 8 bases, with 22 bases between the two germline ends. The CDR3 has 15 amino acids. This CDR3 is CASSLVEDKGLQQYF. In nucleotides, the CDR3 is TGTGCCAGCAGCCTAGTTGAGGACAAGGGCTTACAGCAGTACTTC.

This clonotype was counted only a few times. V and J are TRBV29-1 and TRBJ2-7, with D possibly called TRBD1 or TRBD2 (5 bases each). Germline CDR1 and CDR2: SQVTM and ANQGSEA. The V gene lost 6 bases and the J gene lost 4 bases, with 16 bases spanning the gap. The CDR3 sequence is 13 residues long. The chain's CDR3 is CSVAPRDLYEQYF. The CDR3 DNA follows: TGCAGCGTCGCCCCTCGGGACCTATACGAGCAGTACTTC.

This clonotype was recorded a few times. The V gene is TRBV7-9, the J gene TRBJ1-1; D remains ambiguous. The CDR3 totals 15 residues. Trimming took off 7 bases at V and 8 bases at J, with 23 bases between the two ends. Germline-derived CDR1 and CDR2 are SEHNR and FQNEAQ (reference sequence). The CDR3 sequence: CASNPAPGRPLEAFF. Written as DNA, the CDR3 is TGTGCCAGCAACCCCGCACCCGGACGGCCTTTGGAAGCTTTCTTT. Full variable domain (remainder filled in from reference TRBV7-9 and TRBJ1-1): DTGVSQNPRHKITKRGQNVTFRCDPISEHNRLYWYRQTLGQGPEFLTYFQNEAQLEKSRLLSDRFSAERPKGSFSTLEIQRTEQGDSAMYLCASNPAPGRPLEAFFGQGTRLTVV.

This chain links TRBV27 with TRBJ2-1, with D tentatively TRBD2 (6 bases). Trimming cost V 7 bases and J 3 bases, with 16 bases left between them. Germline assignment: CDR1 MNHEY and CDR2 SMNVEV (reference sequence). The CDR3 runs to 15 residues. The CDR3 reads CASTLRRDDYNEQFF. The CDR3 DNA follows: TGTGCCAGCACCCTCCGGCGGGATGACTACAATGAGCAGTTCTTC.

The sample holds many counts of this clonotype. V gene TRBV30 combines with J gene TRBJ1-5, with TRBD1 matching 7 bases. The CDR3 covers 16 residues. V lost 1 base to trimming and J lost 4 bases; unmatched junction nucleotides: 10. Germline values: CDR1 GTSNPN, CDR2 SVGIG (reference sequence). The CDR3 reads CAWSGMGQKLNQPQHF. The CDR3 DNA sequence: TGTGCCTGGAGTGGGATGGGACAGAAACTAAATCAGCCCCAGCATTTT.

This clonotype was detected only a few times. This chain joins TRBV6-5 and TRBJ2-7; TRBD2 might be the D (6 bases). Germline CDR1 MNHEY, CDR2 SVGAGI. The CDR3 covers 14 residues. V was pared by 6 bases and J by 4 bases, with 16 bases between. The CDR3 DNA sequence: TGTGCCAGCAGGCAGATGGGAGGCGCGTACGAGCAGTACTTC. Amino acids: CASRQMGGAYEQYF.

This clonotype showed up just a few times. The chain couples TRBV6-2 or TRBV6-3 to TRBJ2-5; D unresolved. Trimming left V 4 bases short and J 5 bases short, with 11 bases between. Germline values: CDR1 MNHEY, CDR2 SVGEGT. CDR3 size: 13 residues. The CDR3 bases are TGTGCCAGCAGTTTGCGGTACGTGGAGACCCAGTACTTC. Its protein is CASSLRYVETQYF.

This clonotype was detected only a few times. This chain links TRBV20-1 with TRBJ2-5; D assignment may be TRBD1 or TRBD2 (5 bases each). Germline CDR1 reads DFQATT; CDR2 reads SNEGSKA (reference sequence). The CDR3 has 14 residues. Deletions cut 0 bases from V and 5 bases from J, with 13 bases between. The CDR3 bases are TGCAGTGCTAGAGAGGGTGGGGGATCGGAGACCCAGTACTTC. Amino acids: CSAREGGGSETQYF.

This clonotype was seen at least ten times. The chain combines TRBV11-2 with TRBJ2-1, with D uncertain. Germline assignment: CDR1 SGHAT and CDR2 FQNNGV. The CDR3 totals 15 residues. The V end was cut by 3 bases, the J end by 0 bases, with 9 bases between. CDR3 amino acids: CASSFGLRSYNEQFF. CDR3 DNA sequence: TGTGCCAGCAGCTTCGGTCTTCGCTCCTACAATGAGCAGTTCTTC.

The gene calls are TRBV7-2 and TRBJ1-6; D perhaps matches TRBD1 (6 bases). Germline V gives CDR1 SGHTA, CDR2 FQGNSA. V gave up 5 bases and J gave up 9 bases, with 17 bases separating them. The length of the CDR3 is 15 residues. The CDR3: CASSLNGGLISPLHF. CDR3 bases: TGTGCCAGCAGCCTTAATGGGGGGCTTATTTCACCCCTCCACTTT.

Many counts were recorded for this clonotype. Here the CDR3 reads CASSYSGPEQYF. CDR3 coding DNA: TGTGCCAGCAGTTACTCAGGGCCCGAGCAGTACTTC. The J gene is TRBJ2-7, the V gene TRBV6-6; D call uncertain. The CDR3 runs to 12 residues. V shed 0 bases and J shed 6 bases, with 6 bases lying between them. From germline, CDR1 is MNHNY and CDR2 SVGAGI (reference sequence).

The chain has TRBV7-2 and TRBJ2-7; D perhaps matches TRBD1 (5 bases). The V gene lost 4 bases and the J gene lost 4 bases, with 17 bases spanning the gap. The germline V gene has CDR1 SGHTA and CDR2 FQGNSA. This CDR3 spans 15 amino acids. The CDR3 spells CASSYFMGPSYEQYF. For the CDR3, the DNA is TGTGCCAGCAGCTACTTTATGGGGCCCTCGTACGAGCAGTACTTC.

This clonotype was counted a few times. The V call is TRBV7-9, the J call TRBJ1-2; D may be TRBD1 (6 bases). The CDR3 runs 12 residues. V was shortened by 4 bases and J by 4 bases, with 7 bases between the two germline ends. CDR1 SEHNR and CDR2 FQNEAQ come from the germline V gene (reference sequence). Written as DNA, the CDR3 is TGTGCCAGCAGCTGGGACACCTATGGCTACACCTTC. It yields the protein CASSWDTYGYTF.

V is TRBV19 and J is TRBJ2-7; possible D gene TRBD1, 6 bases. CDR3 length: 12 amino acids. Germline V gene lookup returns CDR1 LNHDA and CDR2 SQIVND (reference sequence). The V gene lost 8 bases and the J gene lost 3 bases, with 11 bases spanning the gap. Written as DNA, the CDR3 is TGTGCCAGTGGCCCAGGGGACTACGAGCAGTACTTC. Its protein is CASGPGDYEQYF.

The sample holds many counts of this clonotype. The chain has TRBV7-6 and TRBJ2-1, with 10 bases matching TRBD2. CDR3 size: 12 residues. Germline V gene lookup returns CDR1 SGHVS and CDR2 FNYEAQ. With V trimmed by 6 bases and J by 12 bases, 5 bases remained unmatched. The CDR3 bases are TGTGCCAGCAGTCCCGGGACTAGCGTGCAGTTCTTC. Translating it yields CASSPGTSVQFF.

The chain couples TRBV20-1 to TRBJ1-1; D perhaps matches TRBD1 (5 bases). Trimming took 5 bases from V and 5 from J, leaving 12 bases between them. Germline V gives CDR1 DFQATT, CDR2 SNEGSKA (reference sequence). The CDR3 has 12 residues. CDR3 sequence (DNA): TGCAGTGCTGACGGGGGGGGAACTGAAGCTTTCTTT. This encodes CSADGGGTEAFF.

This clonotype showed up many times. This chain links TRBV6-2 or TRBV6-3 with TRBJ2-5; TRBD2 aligns across 10 bases. Germline CDR1 reads MNHEY; CDR2 reads SVGEGT. V shed 4 bases, J shed 3 bases, and the junction held 11 bases outside the gene matches. This CDR3 is built from 17 residues. CDR3 bases: TGTGCCAGCAGTTTCCCCACTAGCGGGGAGACCGAAGAGACCCAGTACTTC. Its protein is CASSFPTSGETEETQYF.